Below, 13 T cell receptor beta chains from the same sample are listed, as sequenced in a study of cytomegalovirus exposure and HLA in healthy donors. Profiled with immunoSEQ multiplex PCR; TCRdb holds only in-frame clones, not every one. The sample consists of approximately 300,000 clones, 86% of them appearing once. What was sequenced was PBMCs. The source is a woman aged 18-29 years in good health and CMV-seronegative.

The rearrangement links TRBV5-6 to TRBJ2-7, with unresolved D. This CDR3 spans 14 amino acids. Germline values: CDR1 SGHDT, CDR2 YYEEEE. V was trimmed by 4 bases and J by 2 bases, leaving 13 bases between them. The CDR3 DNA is TGTGCCAGCAGCCCGCGCTACCCTGCCTACGAGCAGTACTTC. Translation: CASSPRYPAYEQYF.

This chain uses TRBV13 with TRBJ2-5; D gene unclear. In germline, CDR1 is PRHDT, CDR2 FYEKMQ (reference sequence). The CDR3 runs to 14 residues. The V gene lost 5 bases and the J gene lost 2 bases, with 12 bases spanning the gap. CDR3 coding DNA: TGTGCCAGCAGCCCCCCAGCGAGACAAGAGACCCAGTACTTC. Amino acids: CASSPPARQETQYF.

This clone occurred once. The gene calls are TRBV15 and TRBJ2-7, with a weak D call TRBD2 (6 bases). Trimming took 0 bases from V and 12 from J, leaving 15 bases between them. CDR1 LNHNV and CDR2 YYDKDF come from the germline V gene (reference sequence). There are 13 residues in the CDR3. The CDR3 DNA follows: TGTGCCACCAGCAGAGATAGGGGCGGGGAGGTGTACTTC. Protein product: CATSRDRGGEVYF.

This chain's CDR3 is CASSEGAGQGEQFF. DNA of the CDR3: TGTGCCAGCAGTGAGGGAGCGGGACAGGGTGAGCAGTTCTTC. V is TRBV6-1 and J is TRBJ2-1, with 9 bases aligning to TRBD1. This CDR3 is built from 14 residues. Germline CDR1 reads MNHNS; CDR2 reads SASEGT. Trimming cost V 3 bases and J 9 bases; bases outside gene matches: 6.

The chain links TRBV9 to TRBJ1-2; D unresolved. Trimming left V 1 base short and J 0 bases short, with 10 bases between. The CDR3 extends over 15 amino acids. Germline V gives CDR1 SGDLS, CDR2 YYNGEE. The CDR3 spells CASSVSSNTNYGYTF. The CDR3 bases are TGTGCCAGCAGCGTATCGAGTAATACTAACTATGGCTACACCTTC.

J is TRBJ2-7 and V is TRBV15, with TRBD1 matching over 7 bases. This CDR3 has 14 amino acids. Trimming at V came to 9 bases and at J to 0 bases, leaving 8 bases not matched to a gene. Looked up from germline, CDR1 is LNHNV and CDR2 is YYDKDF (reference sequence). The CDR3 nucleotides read TGTGCCACAAGAGGGGACAGAAACTCCTACGAGCAGTACTTC. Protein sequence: CATRGDRNSYEQYF.

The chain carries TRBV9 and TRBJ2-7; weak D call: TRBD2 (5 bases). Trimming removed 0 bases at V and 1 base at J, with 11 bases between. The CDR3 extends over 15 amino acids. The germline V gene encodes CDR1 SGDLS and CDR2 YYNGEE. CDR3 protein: CASSVEGRESYEQYF. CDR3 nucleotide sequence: TGTGCCAGCAGCGTAGAAGGTCGGGAATCCTACGAGCAGTACTTC.

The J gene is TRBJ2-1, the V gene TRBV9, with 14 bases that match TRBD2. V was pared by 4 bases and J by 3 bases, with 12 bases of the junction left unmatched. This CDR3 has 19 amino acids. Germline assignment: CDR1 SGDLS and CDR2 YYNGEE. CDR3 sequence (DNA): TGTGCCAGCAGCCTCAGACCCGGGACTAGCGGGAGTCGCTACAATGAGCAGTTCTTC. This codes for CASSLRPGTSGSRYNEQFF. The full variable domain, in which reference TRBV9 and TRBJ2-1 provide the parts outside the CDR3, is DSGVTQTPKHLITATGQRVTLRCSPRSGDLSVYWYQQSLDQGLQFLIQYYNGEERAKGNILERFSAQQFPDLHSELNLSSLELGDSALYFCASSLRPGTSGSRYNEQFFGPGTRLTVL.

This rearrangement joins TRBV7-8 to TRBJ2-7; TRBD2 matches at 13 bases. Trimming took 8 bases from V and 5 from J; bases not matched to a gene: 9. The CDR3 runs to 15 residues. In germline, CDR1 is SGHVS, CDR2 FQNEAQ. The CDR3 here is CASGRLAGGTHEQYF. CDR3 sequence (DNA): TGTGCCAGCGGAAGACTAGCGGGAGGAACCCACGAGCAGTACTTC.

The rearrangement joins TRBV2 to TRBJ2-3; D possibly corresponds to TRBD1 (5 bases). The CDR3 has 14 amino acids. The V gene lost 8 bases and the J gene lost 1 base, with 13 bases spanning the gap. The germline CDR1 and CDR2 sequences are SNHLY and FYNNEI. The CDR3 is CASPPGRGTDTQYF. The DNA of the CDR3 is TGTGCCAGCCCACCCGGCAGGGGCACAGATACGCAGTATTTT. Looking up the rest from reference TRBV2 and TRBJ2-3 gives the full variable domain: EPEVTQTPSHQVTQMGQEVILRCVPISNHLYFYWYRQILGQKVEFLVSFYNNEISEKSEIFDDQFSVERPDGSNFTLKIRSTKLEDSAMYFCASPPGRGTDTQYFGPGTRLTVL.

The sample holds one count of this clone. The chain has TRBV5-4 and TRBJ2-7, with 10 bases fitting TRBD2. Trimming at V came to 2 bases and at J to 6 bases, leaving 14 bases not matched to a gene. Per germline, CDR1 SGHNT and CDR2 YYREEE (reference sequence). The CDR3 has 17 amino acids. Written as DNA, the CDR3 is TGTGCCAGCAGCTTTTTGATTGGGGCTAGCGGGAGAAGCGAGCAGTACTTC. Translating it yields CASSFLIGASGRSEQYF.

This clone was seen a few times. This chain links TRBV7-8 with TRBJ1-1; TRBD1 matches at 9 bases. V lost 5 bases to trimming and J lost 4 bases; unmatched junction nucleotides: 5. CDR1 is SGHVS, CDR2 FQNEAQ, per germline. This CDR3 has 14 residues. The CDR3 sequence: CASSEQGAGTEAFF. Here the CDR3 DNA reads TGTGCCAGCAGCGAACAGGGGGCTGGCACTGAAGCTTTCTTT.

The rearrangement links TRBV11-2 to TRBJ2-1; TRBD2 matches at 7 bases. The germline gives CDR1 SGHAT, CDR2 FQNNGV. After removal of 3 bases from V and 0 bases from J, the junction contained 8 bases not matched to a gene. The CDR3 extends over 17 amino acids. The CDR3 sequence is CASSFGAGTSSYNEQFF. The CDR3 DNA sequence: TGTGCCAGCAGCTTCGGAGCGGGAACTAGCTCCTACAATGAGCAGTTCTTC.